These T cell receptor beta chains were read from a single sample in a study of CD8 T cells in ankylosing spondylitis. TCRdb analysed the 5' RACE reads with MiXCR anew, one entry per CDR3 protein. This sample yields fewer than 400,000 distinct CDR3 sequences, of which around 20% are seen a single time; about a sixth belongs to the top ten. The sample was blood, either unsorted or a sorted T cell fraction (not recorded which). These receptors were obtained from a male donor with ankylosing spondylitis. Both conserved end residues are part of each CDR3. Fields, in order: clone size, D gene, V gene, J gene, CDR3 DNA, CDR3 protein. The D gene is left open where the match is weak. The size field is filled for only some rows; it gives once, few, many or a size class.

-	-	TRBV12-3/TRBV12-4	TRBJ2-5	TGTGCCAGCAGTTTAAGGGGTGGCCTGGTAGGGACCCAGTACTTC	CASSLRGGLVGTQYF
few	TRBD2	TRBV7-2	TRBJ2-2	TGTGCCAGCAGCTTAGCGCTGAGGACTAGCGGGAGATTCGGCACGGACGGGGAGCTGTTTTTT	CASSLALRTSGRFGTDGELFF
-	TRBD2	TRBV27	TRBJ2-1	TGTGCCAGCAGATCGAGACTAGCGGGGGTGGGCTACAATGAGCAGTTCTTC	CASRSRLAGVGYNEQFF
few	TRBD2	TRBV7-9	TRBJ2-3	TGTGCCAGCAGTCTGACTAGCGCGACAGATACGCAGTATTTT	CASSLTSATDTQYF
-	TRBD1	TRBV27	TRBJ2-7	TGTGCCAGCAGTTCATCTCCGGGACAGATCACCTACGAGCAGTACTTC	CASSSSPGQITYEQYF
few	TRBD1	TRBV19	TRBJ2-2	TGTGCCAGTAGTGCCCGACAGGGGTGGGCCGGGGAGCTGTTTTTT	CASSARQGWAGELFF
-	-	TRBV20-1	TRBJ2-5	TGCAGTGCTAGAGAACGGAGGGGGCTCGAGACCCAGTACTTC	CSARERRGLETQYF
many	-	TRBV3-1	TRBJ1-5	TGTGCCAGCAGCCTACGGAACAATCAGCCCCAGCATTTT	CASSLRNNQPQHF
few	-	TRBV6-5	TRBJ1-5	TGTGCCAGCAGTTATTCCCTTAATAGCAATCAGCCCCAGCATTTT	CASSYSLNSNQPQHF
few	TRBD2	TRBV28	TRBJ2-1	TGTGCCAGCAGTGGTCGGGGACTAGCGGGAGAGAATGAGCAGTTCTTC	CASSGRGLAGENEQFF
-	TRBD2	TRBV20-1	TRBJ2-1	TGCAGTGCTAGACCCCCCCTAGCGGGGCACAATGAGCAGTTCTTC	CSARPPLAGHNEQFF
-	TRBD2	TRBV6-1	TRBJ2-3	TGTGCCAGCTCCCGCGCAGCGGGAGATCAGGATACGCAGTATTTT	CASSRAAGDQDTQYF
-	-	TRBV7-8	TRBJ2-5	TGTGCCAGCAGCACCCCAGGGCGCCAAGAGACCCAGTACTTC	CASSTPGRQETQYF
few	-	TRBV4-1	TRBJ1-2	TGCGCCAGCAGCCAAGAGAGGGATGGGGTTGGGGGCTACACCTTC	CASSQERDGVGGYTF
once	-	TRBV2	TRBJ1-1	TGTGCCAGCACCCCTAACAGGGTCCTTTGGGACACTGAAGCTTTCTTT	CASTPNRVLWDTEAFF
-	TRBD1	TRBV7-4	TRBJ2-1	TGTGCCAGCATCGATGGCGGTAGGACAGGGGGCTCTTATGAGCAGTTCTTC	CASIDGGRTGGSYEQFF
few	-	TRBV12-3/TRBV12-4	TRBJ2-2	TGTGCCAGCAGTTTAGATTGGGGGAATGGTAACACCGGGGAGCTGTTTTTT	CASSLDWGNGNTGELFF
few	-	TRBV19	TRBJ1-2	TGTGCCAGTAGTATCCAGGGACTTTATGGCCACACCTTC	CASSIQGLYGHTF
many	-	TRBV30	TRBJ1-1	TGCGCTTCTCACCGGGGCACTGAAGCTTTCTTT	CASHRGTEAFF
-	-	TRBV7-8	TRBJ1-1	TGTGCCAGCAGCGAGCCGAGGGGGAACACTGAAGCTTTCTTT	CASSEPRGNTEAFF
-	-	TRBV20-1	TRBJ1-6	TGCAGTGCTGGGGGGATCGTAGGGGCGGGGAATTCACCCCTCCACTTT	CSAGGIVGAGNSPLHF
-	TRBD2	TRBV20-1	TRBJ2-7	TGCAGTGCTCCGGGACTAGCGGGAGAGGGCGAGCAGTACTTC	CSAPGLAGEGEQYF
-	TRBD1	TRBV19	TRBJ2-3	TGTGCCAGTAGCCTATCTACAGGGGTAGATACGCAGTATTTT	CASSLSTGVDTQYF
many	-	TRBV28	TRBJ1-5	TGTGCCAGCAGTTTATGGGGGTCCAATCAGCCCCAGCATTTT	CASSLWGSNQPQHF
-	-	TRBV28	TRBJ1-5	TGTGCCAGCAGAGAAGTTTTTCCCAATCAGCCCCAGCATTTT	CASREVFPNQPQHF
-	-	TRBV4-1	TRBJ2-1	TGCGCCAGCAGCCCAAATAGCGCTGGAAGCTCCTACAATGAGCAGTTCTTC	CASSPNSAGSSYNEQFF
-	TRBD2	TRBV9	TRBJ2-1	TGTGCCAGCAGCGCCCGACTAGCGGGAGAATCCCAGGGTCTCAATGAGCAGTTCTTC	CASSARLAGESQGLNEQFF
-	-	TRBV4-2	TRBJ2-5	TGTGCCAGCTCACGGAGCCCCCACGAGACCCAGTACTTC	CASSRSPHETQYF
-	-	TRBV3-1	TRBJ1-1	TGTGCCAGCAGCCAAGATGGGGGGTTTGGGAATATGGCTTTCTTT	CASSQDGGFGNMAFF